This T cell receptor (beta chain) derives from a study of blood T cell repertoires in COVID-19. TCRdb's copy holds only in-frame clones and misses some; the assay was immunoSEQ multiplex PCR. Altogether roughly 290,000 clones are present, roughly 85% being singletons, with the ten largest covering over 6%. The trim removed 4 bases at V and 4 bases at J, leaving 10 bases unmatched. Germline V gene sequence: CDR1 LNHDA, CDR2 SQIVND (reference sequence). The CDR3 covers 17 residues. The specimen was PBMCs or T cells enriched from blood (not recorded which). The clonotype comes from a woman in her thirties or forties who had recovered from COVID-19. This chain uses TRBV19 with TRBJ1-2; 12 bases align to TRBD1. CDR3 protein: CASSTEPGQGARYGYTF. CDR3 nucleotide sequence: TGTGCCAGTAGTACCGAACCGGGACAGGGGGCCCGCTATGGCTACACCTTC.